The 26 T cell receptor beta chains below all came from one sample that was sequenced in a study of blood T cell repertoires in COVID-19 (dated by TCRdb to about 2020). Library preparation employed the immunoSEQ multiplex PCR assay. This is the immuneACCESS table as TCRdb keeps it, with only in-frame sequences that have V and J called. A part of the clones is gone; compared with another copy, unresolved V genes explain less than half, and the rest is unexplained. Across this sample there are about 90,000 clones, with 75% to 90% seen only once. The ten biggest clones cover 31% of the sample. Input material: peripheral blood. These receptors were taken from a woman aged 80 or over with active or convalescent COVID-19.

The chain links TRBV7-6 to TRBJ2-5; 8 nucleotides match TRBD1. V trimming: 1 base; J trimming: 3 bases; junction bases outside the gene matches: 1. The CDR3 has 14 residues. Germline lookup yields CDR1 SGHVS and CDR2 FNYEAQ. The CDR3 spells CASSLGTGKETQYF. DNA of the CDR3: TGTGCCAGCAGCTTAGGGACAGGGAAAGAGACCCAGTACTTC.

This sequence joins TRBV10-3 and TRBJ1-5; D remains ambiguous. Germline V gene lookup returns CDR1 ENHRY and CDR2 SYGVKD. The CDR3 has 12 amino acids. With 2 bases removed from V and 4 bases from J, the gap between germline ends came to 3 bases. The CDR3 DNA follows: TGTGCCATCAGTGAGACTAATCAGCCCCAGCATTTT. The encoded protein is CAISETNQPQHF.

The chain joins TRBV30 to TRBJ2-7; 9 nucleotides align to TRBD2. Germline-derived CDR1 and CDR2 are GTSNPN and SVGIG (reference sequence). CDR3 size: 12 residues. V shed 4 bases and J 9 bases; nucleotides not matched to a gene: 7. The CDR3 bases are TGTGCCTGGACCGCGGGGGGGCCAGTGCAGTACTTC. It codes for CAWTAGGPVQYF.

This clone occurred once. This rearrangement joins TRBV19 to TRBJ1-1; TRBD1 matches at 7 bases. Germline CDR1 is LNHDA and CDR2 is SQIVND (reference sequence). The CDR3 has 13 amino acids. J was trimmed by 10 bases and V by 3 bases; bases with no gene match: 8. The CDR3 nucleotides read TGTGCCAGTAGTATCAGACAGGGCGGAGGAGCTTTCTTT. Its protein is CASSIRQGGGAFF. The full variable domain, with the rest looked up from reference TRBV19 and TRBJ1-1, is DGGITQSPKYLFRKEGQNVTLSCEQNLNHDAMYWYRQDPGQGLRLIYYSQIVNDFQKGDIAEGYSVSREKKESFPLTVTSAQKNPTAFYLCASSIRQGGGAFFGQGTRLTVV.

The V gene is TRBV7-8, the J gene TRBJ2-3; D may be TRBD2 (6 bases). Germline lookup yields CDR1 SGHVS and CDR2 FQNEAQ. With 3 bases removed from V and 2 bases from J, the gap between germline ends came to 12 bases. This CDR3 has 15 amino acids. This chain's CDR3 is CASSFAGRSTDTQYF. The CDR3 nucleotides read TGTGCCAGCAGCTTCGCGGGGAGGTCCACAGATACGCAGTATTTT.

This chain uses TRBV20-1 with TRBJ2-1; D is possibly TRBD1 (6 bases). This CDR3 is 14 amino acids long. From germline, CDR1 is DFQATT and CDR2 SNEGSKA (reference sequence). Trimming shortened V by 3 bases and J by 3 bases, and 12 bases separated the two germline ends. The CDR3 sequence is CSASPQGNYNEQFF. The DNA of the CDR3 is TGCAGTGCTAGTCCACAGGGAAACTACAATGAGCAGTTCTTC.

This chain joins TRBV27 and TRBJ1-6; the D gene is possibly TRBD1 (5 bases). This CDR3 comprises 13 residues. V dropped 7 bases and J dropped 14 bases, with 18 bases sitting between them. The germline V gene has CDR1 MNHEY and CDR2 SMNVEV (reference sequence). CDR3: CASNLSPGGSLHF. The CDR3 DNA follows: TGTGCCAGCAACTTGAGCCCCGGGGGGTCCCTCCACTTT.

The V call is TRBV3-1 (or the pseudogene TRBV3-2), the J call TRBJ2-3, with TRBD1 as a possible D gene (6 bases). Deletions cut 4 bases from V and 0 bases from J, with 17 bases between. The CDR3 runs 17 residues. The V gene's germline CDR1 is LGHDT and CDR2 YNNKEL (reference sequence). The DNA of the CDR3 is TGTGCCAGCAGCCTCGGAAGGAGGACAGTGAGCACAGATACGCAGTATTTT. Protein: CASSLGRRTVSTDTQYF.

This chain links TRBV4-3 with TRBJ1-3; a possible D gene is TRBD1 (6 bases). Per germline, CDR1 LGHNA and CDR2 YSLEER. The CDR3 is 16 residues long. V gave up 4 bases and J gave up 0 bases, with 13 bases separating them. CDR3: CASSRQPDSSGNTIYF. The CDR3 nucleotides read TGCGCCAGCAGCCGCCAACCGGACAGCTCTGGAAACACCATATATTTT.

The V gene is TRBV28, the J gene TRBJ2-1, with D unclear. Germline V CDR1 and CDR2: MDHEN, SYDVKM. V was pared by 3 bases and J by 1 base, with 7 bases between. The CDR3 is 14 residues long. The CDR3 reads CASSLARSYNEQFF. CDR3 DNA sequence: TGTGCCAGCAGTTTGGCCAGGTCCTACAATGAGCAGTTCTTC.

This rearrangement joins TRBV4-3 to TRBJ1-3, with TRBD1 matching over 9 bases. This CDR3 spans 19 amino acids. Germline CDR1 LGHNA, CDR2 YSLEER. V lost 1 base and J lost 0; bases outside the gene matches: 10. CDR3 bases: TGCGCCAGCAGCCAAGGTCCGGGACAGGGAATCCCCTCTGGAAACACCATATATTTT. It codes for CASSQGPGQGIPSGNTIYF.

The gene calls are TRBV11-2 and TRBJ2-7; 8 bases agree with TRBD2. The CDR3 is made up of 17 amino acids. J was trimmed by 2 bases and V by 1 base; bases with no gene match: 10. Germline V gene sequence: CDR1 SGHAT, CDR2 FQNNGV. CDR3 in DNA: TGTGCCAGCAGCTTAGGCGGGAGGCCCGGGATCCCCTACGAGCAGTACTTC. As protein: CASSLGGRPGIPYEQYF.

The gene calls are TRBV24-1 and TRBJ2-6; weak D call: TRBD2 (5 bases). V was pared by 4 bases and J by 0 bases, with 12 bases between. Germline V CDR1 and CDR2: KGHDR, SFDVKD. The CDR3 consists of 17 residues. The CDR3: CATSDPGIVSGANVLTF. The DNA of the CDR3 is TGTGCCACCAGTGACCCCGGGATAGTCTCTGGGGCCAACGTCCTGACTTTC.

The chain links TRBV27 to TRBJ1-5; tentatively, D is TRBD1 (5 bases). The germline V gene encodes CDR1 MNHEY and CDR2 SMNVEV (reference sequence). Trimming removed 8 bases at V and 2 bases at J, with 19 bases between. The CDR3 is 16 amino acids. CDR3 in DNA: TGTGCCAGCCTACCCAATGCCAGGGCTGGCAATCAGCCCCAGCATTTT. This encodes CASLPNARAGNQPQHF.

V is TRBV27 and J is TRBJ2-3; 9 bases map to TRBD1. Germline V gene lookup returns CDR1 MNHEY and CDR2 SMNVEV (reference sequence). This CDR3 has 15 residues. Germline trimming cut 5 bases from V and 5 bases from J; bases unmatched to any gene: 8. Written as DNA, the CDR3 is TGTGCCAGCAGTATCCGGGACAGGGTGGTAGATACGCAGTATTTT. It is translated as CASSIRDRVVDTQYF.

The chain recombines TRBV7-9 with TRBJ1-2; perhaps TRBD1 as D (6 bases). Germline V CDR1 and CDR2: SEHNR, FQNEAQ (reference sequence). V was cut by 2 bases and J by 7 bases, with 14 bases left in between. The CDR3 runs to 14 residues. CDR3 DNA: TGTGCCAGCAGCTTAACACAGGGATCGGTTGGCTACACCTTC. Translating it yields CASSLTQGSVGYTF.

V usage is TRBV3-1 (or the pseudogene TRBV3-2) and J usage is TRBJ1-6; 8 nucleotides align to TRBD1. This CDR3 comprises 15 residues. Germline V gene lookup returns CDR1 LGHDT and CDR2 YNNKEL (reference sequence). The V and J ends lost 2 bases and 10 bases, in that order; junction bases with no gene match: 7. CDR3 DNA: TGTGCCAGCAGCCAATATTCAGGGGGCAACTCACCCCTCCACTTT. It specifies CASSQYSGGNSPLHF.

The chain combines TRBV11-2 with TRBJ2-7, with D possibly TRBD1 on 5 matching bases. Trimming cost V 1 base and J 2 bases, with 15 bases left between them. CDR1 and CDR2 (germline): SGHAT, FQNNGV. The CDR3 totals 16 residues. For the CDR3, the DNA is TGTGCCAGCAGCTTAGTAGGACAAGACAGAGCCTACGAGCAGTACTTC. Translated: CASSLVGQDRAYEQYF.

This chain connects TRBV2 to TRBJ1-1; TRBD1 aligns across 10 bases. The trim removed 8 bases at V and 3 bases at J, leaving 9 bases unmatched. Germline values: CDR1 SNHLY, CDR2 FYNNEI. This CDR3 is built from 15 residues. CDR3 residues: CASSPPGQGYTEAFF. The CDR3 DNA is TGTGCCAGCTCCCCTCCGGGACAGGGGTACACTGAAGCTTTCTTT.

This clone was counted once. The chain combines TRBV3-1 (or the pseudogene TRBV3-2) with TRBJ2-3; TRBD2 matches 7 bases. The CDR3 spans 17 residues. V shed 4 bases and J 4 bases; nucleotides not matched to a gene: 14. Germline lookup yields CDR1 LGHDT and CDR2 YNNKEL (reference sequence). This CDR3 is CASSPRRASGRPDTQYF. The DNA for the CDR3 is TGTGCCAGCAGCCCGAGACGGGCTAGCGGTAGACCAGATACGCAGTATTTT.

The V call is TRBV10-3, the J call TRBJ2-1; 15 bases fit TRBD2. V was clipped by 5 bases and J by 5 bases; unmatched bases: 4. Germline loops: CDR1 ENHRY, CDR2 SYGVKD. This CDR3 spans 16 amino acids. The CDR3 spells CAISLGLAGGDNEQFF. The CDR3 region has the DNA TGTGCCATCAGTTTGGGACTAGCGGGGGGAGACAATGAGCAGTTCTTC.

The chain has TRBV28 and TRBJ2-3, with 8 bases identical to TRBD1. Germline lookup yields CDR1 MDHEN and CDR2 SYDVKM. The CDR3 has 13 residues. V was pared by 5 bases and J by 6 bases, with 4 bases of the junction left unmatched. The CDR3 protein is CASSQGAADTQYF. CDR3 DNA: TGTGCCAGCAGTCAGGGGGCGGCGGATACGCAGTATTTT. Together with reference TRBV28 and TRBJ2-3, the CDR3 gives the full variable domain: DVKVTQSSRYLVKRTGEKVFLECVQDMDHENMFWYRQDPGLGLRLIYFSYDVKMKEKGDIPEGYSVSREKKERFSLILESASTNQTSMYLCASSQGAADTQYFGPGTRLTVL.

J is TRBJ2-5 and V is TRBV19; possibly TRBD2 for D (6 bases). The CDR3 covers 14 residues. CDR1 and CDR2 from the germline V gene are LNHDA and SQIVND (reference sequence). V gave up 6 bases and J gave up 4 bases, with 15 bases separating them. This chain's CDR3 is CASSPRGSRETQYF. In DNA, the CDR3 is TGTGCCAGTAGCCCCCGGGGGAGTCGAGAGACCCAGTACTTC.

The rearrangement uses TRBV2 and TRBJ2-1; D gene uncertain. V gave up 3 bases and J gave up 4 bases, with 7 bases separating them. This CDR3 is 13 amino acids long. Germline V lookup: CDR1 SNHLY, CDR2 FYNNEI. This CDR3 reads CASSDGRYNEQFF. CDR3 sequence (DNA): TGTGCCAGCAGTGATGGCAGATACAATGAGCAGTTCTTC. Complete variable domain (other parts from reference TRBV2 and TRBJ2-1): EPEVTQTPSHQVTQMGQEVILRCVPISNHLYFYWYRQILGQKVEFLVSFYNNEISEKSEIFDDQFSVERPDGSNFTLKIRSTKLEDSAMYFCASSDGRYNEQFFGPGTRLTVL.

This clone was detected only a few times. This sequence joins TRBV4-1 and TRBJ2-1; 9 bases line up with TRBD2. With V trimmed by 0 bases and J by 8 bases, 17 bases remained unmatched. This CDR3 comprises 19 residues. Germline V lookup: CDR1 MGHRA, CDR2 YSYEKL. The CDR3 sequence is CASSQDQEESAGTSYEQFF. The CDR3 coding sequence is TGCGCCAGCAGCCAAGATCAGGAGGAATCGGCCGGGACTAGCTATGAGCAGTTCTTC.

This clone was detected once. A junction boundary mismatches the germline segment, possibly from a read error. The genes are TRBV7-9 and TRBJ1-1, with D perhaps matching TRBD1 (5 bases). The CDR3 runs to 16 residues. Germline assignment: CDR1 SEHNR and CDR2 FQNEAQ (reference sequence). The CDR3 loop reads CASRLGEGSSNTEAFF. The CDR3 region has the DNA TGTGCCAGCAGGTTAGGGGAGGGCAGTTCGAACACTGAAGCTTTCTTT.